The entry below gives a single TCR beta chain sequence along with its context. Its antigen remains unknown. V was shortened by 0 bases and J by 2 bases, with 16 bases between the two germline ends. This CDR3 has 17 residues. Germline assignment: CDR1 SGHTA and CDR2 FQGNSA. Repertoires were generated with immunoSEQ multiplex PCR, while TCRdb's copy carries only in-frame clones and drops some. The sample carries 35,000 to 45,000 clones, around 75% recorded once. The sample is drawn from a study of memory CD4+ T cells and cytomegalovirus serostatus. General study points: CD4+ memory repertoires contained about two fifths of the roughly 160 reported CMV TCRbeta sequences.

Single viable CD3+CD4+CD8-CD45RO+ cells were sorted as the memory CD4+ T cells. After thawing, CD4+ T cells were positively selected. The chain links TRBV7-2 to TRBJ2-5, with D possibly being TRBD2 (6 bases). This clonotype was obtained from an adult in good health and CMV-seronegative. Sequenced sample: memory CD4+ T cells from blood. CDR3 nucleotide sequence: TGTGCCAGCAGCTTAGCGCTTTCAGGGACTGCTCAAGAGACCCAGTACTTC. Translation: CASSLALSGTAQETQYF. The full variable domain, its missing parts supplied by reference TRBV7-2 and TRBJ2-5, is GAGVSQSPSNKVTEKGKDVELRCDPISGHTALYWYRQSLGQGLEFLIYFQGNSAPDKSGLPSDRFSAERTGGSVSTLTIQRTQQEDSAVYLCASSLALSGTAQETQYFGPGTRLLVL.